Presented here are 30 T cell receptor beta chains from one specimen sequenced in a study of human T cells and chemical hapten exposure. TCRdb recomputed calls from the RACE reads with MiXCR, one row per CDR3 protein. This sample has nearly 110,000 distinct CDR3 sequences, with roughly 12% found just once. Time point given: pre-sensitization, week 0. Treatment defined: therapeutic diphenylcyclopropenone sensitization with weekly scalp DPC. Sample: whole blood, taken in connection with sensitization to the hapten diphenylcyclopropenone (DPC). The receptor source for this set is a woman between 45 and 65 years old with alopecia areata. Some clones in this sample may be carry-over from other donors' samples.

The chain employs TRBV28 and TRBJ2-5; 8 nucleotides match TRBD1. The junction had 15 bases not matched to a gene; V was cut back by 11 bases and J by 4 bases. The CDR3 length is 15 residues. Germline CDR1 and CDR2: MDHEN and SYDVKM. Here the CDR3 DNA reads TGTGCCTCAAATTCTCCAGGGGGCGGGGTAGAGACCCAGTACTTC. This gives the protein CASNSPGGGVETQYF.

This clonotype is medium-sized (0.01 to 0.1%) by share. This sequence joins TRBV29-1 and TRBJ1-5, with a weak D call TRBD1 (6 bases). The V end lost 8 bases, the J end lost 3 bases, and 11 bases lay between the germline ends. CDR1 and CDR2 from the germline V gene are SQVTM and ANQGSEA. The CDR3 runs to 12 residues. This CDR3 is CSIGQTNQPQHF. Written as DNA, the CDR3 is TGCAGCATAGGACAGACCAATCAGCCCCAGCATTTT.

The chain joins TRBV5-5 to TRBJ2-1; TRBD2 matches at 11 bases. The V gene's germline CDR1 is SGHKS and CDR2 YYEKEE (reference sequence). Trimming at V came to 6 bases and at J to 7 bases, leaving 12 bases not matched to a gene. CDR3 size: 16 residues. CDR3 loop: CASTLGPSGRSNEQFF. CDR3 DNA sequence: TGTGCCAGCACCCTTGGCCCTAGCGGGAGGAGTAATGAGCAGTTCTTC.

J is TRBJ2-6 and V is TRBV25-1, with D possibly matching TRBD2 (5 bases). Germline loops: CDR1 MGHDK, CDR2 SYGVNS. Trimming took 6 bases from V and 3 from J, leaving 21 bases between them. There are 18 residues in the CDR3. The CDR3 region is CASRSSGEDIYGANVLTF. CDR3 coding DNA: TGTGCCAGCAGGAGCTCCGGGGAAGATATTTATGGGGCCAACGTCCTGACTTTC.

The J gene is TRBJ2-7, the V gene TRBV15; no firm D call. The germline V gene has CDR1 LNHNV and CDR2 YYDKDF (reference sequence). This CDR3 has 14 residues. V gave up 0 bases and J gave up 4 bases, with 10 bases separating them. This CDR3 reads CATSRDNWGYEQYF. The CDR3 DNA reads as TGTGCCACCAGCAGAGATAATTGGGGTTACGAGCAGTACTTC.

V and J are TRBV11-2 and TRBJ2-3; unclear D gene. The germline V gene encodes CDR1 SGHAT and CDR2 FQNNGV. Trimming took off 5 bases at V and 0 bases at J, with 12 bases between the two ends. The CDR3 runs to 15 residues. This CDR3 reads CASSPRSTSTDTQYF. The CDR3 region has the DNA TGTGCCAGCAGCCCTCGGAGTACTAGCACAGATACGCAGTATTTT.

The gene calls are TRBV12-3 or TRBV12-4 and TRBJ1-5, with TRBD1 identical over 8 bases. The CDR3 extends over 16 amino acids. Germline trimming cut 5 bases from V and 3 bases from J; bases unmatched to any gene: 9. The CDR3 region is CASSITTGALNQPQHF. For the CDR3, the DNA is TGTGCCAGCAGTATAACGACAGGGGCCCTCAATCAGCCCCAGCATTTT.

The CDR3 DNA reads TGTGCCAGCAGATCCCTCTTCAGCGACACTGAAGCTTTCTTT. Its protein is CASRSLFSDTEAFF. The chain joins TRBV12-3 or TRBV12-4 to TRBJ1-1; D is uncertain. The CDR3 loop spans 14 amino acids. The V end was cut by 6 bases, the J end by 3 bases, with 14 bases between.

This clonotype has at least ten counts. The genes are TRBV7-2 and TRBJ2-6; a possible D gene is TRBD1 (5 bases). Trimming cost V 2 bases and J 2 bases, with 7 bases left between them. This CDR3 is 15 amino acids long. Germline V CDR1 and CDR2: SGHTA, FQGNSA. The CDR3 bases are TGTGCCAGCAGCTTACGCAGGGCTGGGGCCAACGTCCTGACTTTC. Translating it yields CASSLRRAGANVLTF.

This chain connects TRBV18 to TRBJ1-2; D is uncertain. V lost 3 bases to trimming and J lost 2 bases, with 16 bases between them. Germline assignment: CDR1 KGHSH and CDR2 LQKENI. This CDR3 comprises 16 residues. Written as DNA, the CDR3 is TGTGCCAGCTCACCTTATCTCCAGGTCGCCAACTATGGCTACACCTTC. Its translation: CASSPYLQVANYGYTF.

This clonotype has a handful of counts. This chain joins TRBV19 and TRBJ1-5; a possible D gene is TRBD1 (5 bases). CDR1 and CDR2 (germline): LNHDA, SQIVND (reference sequence). The CDR3 is 13 amino acids. The V gene lost 2 bases and the J gene lost 5 bases, with 7 bases spanning the gap. The CDR3 DNA follows: TGTGCCAGTAGTATACAGGGCTATCAGCCCCAGCATTTT. Protein product: CASSIQGYQPQHF.

The gene calls are TRBV2 and TRBJ2-3; possible D gene TRBD2, 5 bases. This CDR3 spans 13 amino acids. The V gene lost 7 bases and the J gene lost 0 bases, with 8 bases spanning the gap. Germline CDR1 reads SNHLY; CDR2 reads FYNNEI. CDR3 sequence (DNA): TGTGCCAGCACCGGGGTGAGCACAGATACGCAGTATTTT. It yields the protein CASTGVSTDTQYF.

CDR3 in amino acids: CASSQDKIGDNQPQHF. In DNA, the CDR3 is TGCGCCAGCAGCCAAGATAAGATTGGGGACAATCAGCCCCAGCATTTT. The J gene is TRBJ1-5, the V gene TRBV4-1, with unresolved D. The V and J ends lost 0 bases and 3 bases respectively, with 12 bases between them. The germline gives CDR1 MGHRA, CDR2 YSYEKL. The CDR3 totals 16 residues.

V usage is TRBV5-1 and J usage is TRBJ1-1; D gene unclear. The CDR3 runs 13 residues. Germline CDR1 is SGHRS and CDR2 is YFSETQ. Deletions cut 8 bases from V and 0 bases from J, with 11 bases between. CDR3 nucleotides: TGCGCCAGTCGAGGCGTTGTGAACACTGAAGCTTTCTTT. Residues: CASRGVVNTEAFF.

This clonotype has more than one count but fewer than ten. The genes are TRBV5-1 and TRBJ2-7; perhaps TRBD2 as D (6 bases). This CDR3 is built from 15 residues. Germline V gene data show CDR1 as SGHRS and CDR2 as YFSETQ. The V end was cut by 3 bases, the J end by 6 bases, with 19 bases between. The CDR3 protein is CASSWGGTDTGEQYF. CDR3 sequence (DNA): TGCGCCAGCAGCTGGGGCGGGACGGATACCGGCGAGCAGTACTTC.

This clonotype came up a few times. The chain carries TRBV20-1 and TRBJ1-4; D uncertain. Per germline, CDR1 DFQATT and CDR2 SNEGSKA (reference sequence). Deletions cut 3 bases from V and 7 bases from J, with 15 bases between. The CDR3 is made up of 14 amino acids. The CDR3 DNA is TGCAGTGCTAGCGATGGCGGGGTTTTTGAAAAACTGTTTTTT. Protein product: CSASDGGVFEKLFF.

This clonotype was picked up many times. The V call is TRBV27, the J call TRBJ2-1; no clear D gene. CDR1 is MNHEY and CDR2 is SMNVEV in the germline V gene (reference sequence). The CDR3 spans 16 residues. The germline V and J ends were trimmed by 4 bases and 0 bases, with 13 bases remaining between them. The CDR3 DNA follows: TGTGCCAGCAGTTATAAGGTCCTCAGCTCCTACAATGAGCAGTTCTTC. Translated: CASSYKVLSSYNEQFF.

The gene calls are TRBV19 and TRBJ2-6; D remains unclear. The germline V gene encodes CDR1 LNHDA and CDR2 SQIVND (reference sequence). The CDR3 spans 15 residues. V dropped 1 base and J dropped 1 base, with 5 bases sitting between them. The CDR3: CASSIGASGANVLTF. CDR3 DNA sequence: TGTGCCAGTAGTATAGGAGCGTCTGGGGCCAACGTCCTGACTTTC.

This clonotype has only a few counts. V usage is TRBV20-1 and J usage is TRBJ2-2, with 9 nucleotides matching TRBD2. Germline V CDR1 and CDR2: DFQATT, SNEGSKA (reference sequence). There are 14 residues in the CDR3. V trimming: 7 bases; J trimming: 6 bases; junction bases outside the gene matches: 9. The CDR3 is CSVPSGRRAGELFF. The CDR3 DNA reads TGCAGTGTTCCAAGCGGGAGGAGGGCCGGGGAGCTGTTTTTT.

The genes are TRBV28 and TRBJ2-7; 11 nucleotides line up with TRBD2. The germline CDR1 and CDR2 sequences are MDHEN and SYDVKM. This CDR3 contains 16 residues. The V and J ends lost 6 bases and 4 bases, in that order; junction bases with no gene match: 11. DNA for the CDR3: TGTGCCAGCAGGACCCTTAGACTAGCGGGGCAGTACGAGCAGTACTTC. This encodes CASRTLRLAGQYEQYF.

This clonotype was picked up a small number of times. The rearrangement links TRBV7-2 to TRBJ1-1, with D possibly TRBD1 on 5 matching bases. Germline V lookup: CDR1 SGHTA, CDR2 FQGNSA. This CDR3 has 15 amino acids. Trimming cost V 7 bases and J 2 bases, with 17 bases left between them. CDR3 loop: CASTLRQGLNTEAFF. CDR3 nucleotides: TGTGCCAGCACCCTCAGGCAGGGCCTTAACACTGAAGCTTTCTTT.

This clonotype was seen only a few times. The chain employs TRBV12-3 or TRBV12-4 and TRBJ2-5; D tentatively reads TRBD1 or TRBD2 (5 bases each). Trimming shortened V by 5 bases and J by 3 bases, and 7 bases separated the two germline ends. The CDR3 contains 12 residues. In DNA, the CDR3 is TGTGCCAGCAGTCGAGGGGAAGAGACCCAGTACTTC. Its translation is CASSRGEETQYF.

The chain has TRBV5-4 and TRBJ2-7; 7 positions match TRBD2. V dropped 1 base and J dropped 3; count of bases not matched to a gene: 7. Germline V gives CDR1 SGHNT, CDR2 YYREEE (reference sequence). There are 15 residues in the CDR3. The CDR3 DNA reads as TGTGCCAGCAGCTTGCGGGCGGGAGCCAGCTACGAGCAGTACTTC. Translation: CASSLRAGASYEQYF. The variable domain in full, with the rest retrieved from reference TRBV5-4 and TRBJ2-7, is ETGVTQSPTHLIKTRGQQVTLRCSSQSGHNTVSWYQQALGQGPQFIFQYYREEENGRGNFPPRFSGLQFPNYSSELNVNALELDDSALYLCASSLRAGASYEQYFGPGTRLTVT.

The chain joins TRBV27 to TRBJ2-3, with 9 bases matching TRBD1. The junction had 13 bases not matched to a gene; V was cut back by 4 bases and J by 2 bases. This CDR3 has 18 amino acids. CDR1 is MNHEY and CDR2 is SMNVEV in the germline V gene (reference sequence). The CDR3 loop reads CASSSPRTGATLTDTQYF. As DNA, the CDR3 is TGTGCCAGCAGTTCCCCCCGGACAGGGGCGACACTCACAGATACGCAGTATTTT.

The rearrangement joins TRBV29-1 to TRBJ1-2; tentative D call: TRBD1 (6 bases). Germline V CDR1 and CDR2: SQVTM, ANQGSEA. Trimming left V 0 bases short and J 6 bases short, with 23 bases between. CDR3 length: 17 residues. The CDR3 DNA reads TGCAGCGTTGAAGATCCTAGTGCGACAGGCGCTAGACATGGCTACACCTTC. Protein sequence: CSVEDPSATGARHGYTF. Full variable domain (missing parts from reference TRBV29-1 and TRBJ1-2): SAVISQKPSRDICQRGTSLTIQCQVDSQVTMMFWYRQQPGQSLTLIATANQGSEATYESGFVIDKFPISRPNLTFSTLTVSNMSPEDSSIYLCSVEDPSATGARHGYTFGSGTRLTVV.

The V and J genes are TRBV11-2 and TRBJ2-7; D uncertain. The germline gives CDR1 SGHAT, CDR2 FQNNGV. V dropped 0 bases and J dropped 2 bases, with 2 bases sitting between them. CDR3 length: 12 residues. The CDR3 loop reads CASSLDAYEQYF. CDR3 nucleotides: TGTGCCAGCAGCTTAGATGCCTACGAGCAGTACTTC.

There are many counts of this clonotype. This chain links TRBV28 with TRBJ2-7; D may be TRBD1 (5 bases). Germline V gene lookup returns CDR1 MDHEN and CDR2 SYDVKM. The V end lost 6 bases, the J end lost 4 bases, and 10 bases lay between the germline ends. The CDR3 has 12 residues. The DNA for the CDR3 is TGTGCCAGCAGCTGGGGCGGATACGAGCAGTACTTC. Translated: CASSWGGYEQYF.

This clonotype was seen only a few times. The chain is built from TRBV28 and TRBJ2-1; the D is unclear. Germline V gene lookup returns CDR1 MDHEN and CDR2 SYDVKM. V shed 9 bases and J shed 6 bases, with 15 bases lying between them. This CDR3 region has 13 residues. The CDR3 loop is CASMPFTRNEQFF. Here the CDR3 DNA reads TGTGCCAGTATGCCATTTACACGCAATGAGCAGTTCTTC.

This clonotype was seen ten or more times. V is TRBV7-6 and J is TRBJ2-5; D is ambiguous. Germline V gene lookup returns CDR1 SGHVS and CDR2 FNYEAQ. This CDR3 has 15 residues. Trimming pared 5 bases from V and 2 bases from J, leaving 15 bases between. As DNA, the CDR3 is TGTGCCAGCAGCCCCGAAAGCCGGGTGCAAGAGACCCAGTACTTC. Translation gives CASSPESRVQETQYF.

This clonotype has just a few counts. The gene calls are TRBV13 and TRBJ1-1; D uncertain. From germline, CDR1 is PRHDT and CDR2 FYEKMQ (reference sequence). Trimming cost V 5 bases and J 7 bases, with 8 bases left between them. The CDR3 totals 11 residues. The CDR3 DNA follows: TGTGCCAGCAGCCGGTACCATGAAGCTTTCTTT. It specifies CASSRYHEAFF.